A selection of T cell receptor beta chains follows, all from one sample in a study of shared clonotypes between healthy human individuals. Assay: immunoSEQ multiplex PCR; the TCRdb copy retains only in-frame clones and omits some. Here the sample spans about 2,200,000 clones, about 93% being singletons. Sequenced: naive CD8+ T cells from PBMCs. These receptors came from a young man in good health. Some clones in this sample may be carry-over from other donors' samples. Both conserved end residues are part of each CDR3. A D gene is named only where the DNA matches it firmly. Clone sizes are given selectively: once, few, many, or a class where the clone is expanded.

CDR3nt: TGCAGCGTTGACACTTTTGCCGGGACTTTGGAAACAGATACGCAGTATTTT
CDR3aa: CSVDTFAGTLETDTQYF
abundance: -
j_gene: TRBJ2-3
d_gene: -
v_gene: TRBV29-1

CDR3nt: TGTGCCAGCAGCTTAGTGGTCCCAGACTCTGGAAACACCATATATTTT
CDR3aa: CASSLVVPDSGNTIYF
abundance: -
j_gene: TRBJ1-3
d_gene: -
v_gene: TRBV7-9

CDR3nt: TGTGCCAGCAGTCCCTCCGTCCGGGACAGAAAGCAGTACTTC
CDR3aa: CASSPSVRDRKQYF
abundance: once
j_gene: TRBJ2-7
d_gene: TRBD1
v_gene: TRBV27

CDR3nt: TGTGCTAGTGGTTCCGGGACTACTCGTCCCAGCACAGATACGCAGTATTTT
CDR3aa: CASGSGTTRPSTDTQYF
abundance: -
j_gene: TRBJ2-3
d_gene: TRBD2
v_gene: TRBV12-5

CDR3nt: TGTGCCAGCGCAGGTATGATGAACACTGAAGCTTTCTTT
CDR3aa: CASAGMMNTEAFF
abundance: -
j_gene: TRBJ1-1
d_gene: -
v_gene: TRBV28

CDR3nt: TGTGCCAGCAGCTTAGATCGGGCTAGCGGGATCTACAATGAGCAGTTCTTC
CDR3aa: CASSLDRASGIYNEQFF
abundance: -
j_gene: TRBJ2-1
d_gene: TRBD2
v_gene: TRBV11-2

CDR3nt: TGTGCCATCATAACACAGGGTGGCTATGGCTACACCTTC
CDR3aa: CAIITQGGYGYTF
abundance: -
j_gene: TRBJ1-2
d_gene: -
v_gene: TRBV7-9

CDR3nt: TGTGCCAGCAGCCCCCTCGGGACAGTGTTGACCTTCGGCTCCTACGAGCAGTACTTC
CDR3aa: CASSPLGTVLTFGSYEQYF
abundance: -
j_gene: TRBJ2-7
d_gene: TRBD1
v_gene: TRBV27

CDR3nt: TGTGCCAGCAGCCTTACCGGGACAGGGGGCGAAGAGACCCAGTACTTC
CDR3aa: CASSLTGTGGEETQYF
abundance: -
j_gene: TRBJ2-5
d_gene: TRBD1
v_gene: TRBV14

CDR3nt: TGTGCCAGCAGTTATTTGGAAACGACTGAAGCTTTCTTT
CDR3aa: CASSYLETTEAFF
abundance: -
j_gene: TRBJ1-1
d_gene: -
v_gene: TRBV6-6

CDR3nt: TGTGCCTGGGCCAACAGGATCAAGTCGTTTCGCACAGATACGCAGTATTTT
CDR3aa: CAWANRIKSFRTDTQYF
abundance: -
j_gene: TRBJ2-3
d_gene: -
v_gene: TRBV30

CDR3nt: TGTGCCAGCAGCCCTCGGACTAGCGGGAGGTACAATGAGCAGTTCTTC
CDR3aa: CASSPRTSGRYNEQFF
abundance: -
j_gene: TRBJ2-1
d_gene: TRBD2
v_gene: TRBV7-2

CDR3nt: TGTGCCAGCAGTCCCGTGGGCAGTAAAACCTATGGCTACACCTTC
CDR3aa: CASSPVGSKTYGYTF
abundance: -
j_gene: TRBJ1-2
d_gene: -
v_gene: TRBV28

CDR3nt: TGTGCCAGTAGTATGTACATCGGATGGGAGACCCAGTACTTC
CDR3aa: CASSMYIGWETQYF
abundance: -
j_gene: TRBJ2-5
d_gene: -
v_gene: TRBV19

CDR3nt: TGTGCCAGCAGCTCTGCGACCCCCAAAAACATTCAGTACTTC
CDR3aa: CASSSATPKNIQYF
abundance: -
j_gene: TRBJ2-4
d_gene: -
v_gene: TRBV7-9

CDR3nt: TGTGCCAGCAGGGACTGGGAGTACAATGAGCAGTTCTTC
CDR3aa: CASRDWEYNEQFF
abundance: -
j_gene: TRBJ2-1
d_gene: -
v_gene: TRBV6-1

CDR3nt: TGTGCCAGCACTCCAGGCCTCTCTTATGGCTACACCTTC
CDR3aa: CASTPGLSYGYTF
abundance: -
j_gene: TRBJ1-2
d_gene: -
v_gene: TRBV25-1

CDR3nt: TGTGCCAGCAGCTTTTTGAGGGAGTCAGGTGAAGCTTTCTTT
CDR3aa: CASSFLRESGEAFF
abundance: -
j_gene: TRBJ1-1
d_gene: -
v_gene: TRBV13

CDR3nt: TGCAGCGTTGAAGACCCAGCGGGAGGCTACGAGCAGTACTTC
CDR3aa: CSVEDPAGGYEQYF
abundance: -
j_gene: TRBJ2-7
d_gene: TRBD2
v_gene: TRBV29-1

CDR3nt: TGTGCCAGCAGCCCTACCGGACTAGGAGAGACCCAGTACTTC
CDR3aa: CASSPTGLGETQYF
abundance: -
j_gene: TRBJ2-5
d_gene: TRBD2
v_gene: TRBV28

CDR3nt: TGTGCCAGCAGCGCAAAACTAGCGGGACCTACAGATACGCAGTATTTT
CDR3aa: CASSAKLAGPTDTQYF
abundance: -
j_gene: TRBJ2-3
d_gene: TRBD2
v_gene: TRBV7-9

CDR3nt: TGTGCCAGTAGTGCCGCCTCCTCGCCGAACACTGAAGCTTTCTTT
CDR3aa: CASSAASSPNTEAFF
abundance: many
j_gene: TRBJ1-1
d_gene: -
v_gene: TRBV19

CDR3nt: TGTGCCAGCAGTTACTCGGGGACTTCCAGCTCCTACGAGCAGTACTTC
CDR3aa: CASSYSGTSSSYEQYF
abundance: -
j_gene: TRBJ2-7
d_gene: -
v_gene: TRBV6-7

CDR3nt: TGTGCCATCAGTGAAACAGGGTTTGTAACTAATGAAAAACTGTTTTTT
CDR3aa: CAISETGFVTNEKLFF
abundance: -
j_gene: TRBJ1-4
d_gene: -
v_gene: TRBV10-3

CDR3nt: TGTGCCAGCAGCTCCCGCGGGGAAATGAACACTGAAGCTTTCTTT
CDR3aa: CASSSRGEMNTEAFF
abundance: -
j_gene: TRBJ1-1
d_gene: -
v_gene: TRBV7-9

CDR3nt: TGCGCCAGCAGCCAAGAAGGCGCCGGGACAGTATACACACAATTGGCTGGCTACACCTTC
CDR3aa: CASSQEGAGTVYTQLAGYTF
abundance: -
j_gene: TRBJ1-2
d_gene: TRBD1
v_gene: TRBV4-3

CDR3nt: TGTGCCAGCTCACCCTCGTCCAGAGGCCACACTGAAGCTTTCTTT
CDR3aa: CASSPSSRGHTEAFF
abundance: -
j_gene: TRBJ1-1
d_gene: -
v_gene: TRBV18

CDR3nt: TGTGCCAGCAGACCCCGGGCAGGGGGCTGGGATGAGCAGTACTTC
CDR3aa: CASRPRAGGWDEQYF
abundance: -
j_gene: TRBJ2-7
d_gene: TRBD1
v_gene: TRBV7-9

CDR3nt: TGTGCCAGCAGTACGGCCGGGGCTAGTGGCACTGAAGCTTTCTTT
CDR3aa: CASSTAGASGTEAFF
abundance: -
j_gene: TRBJ1-1
d_gene: -
v_gene: TRBV9

CDR3nt: TGCGCCAGCAGTGAGAGGGGGAATCAGCCCCAGCATTTT
CDR3aa: CASSERGNQPQHF
abundance: few
j_gene: TRBJ1-5
d_gene: -
v_gene: TRBV10-1

CDR3nt: TGTGCCAGCAGCCCGTCTAACACCGGGGAGCTGTTTTTT
CDR3aa: CASSPSNTGELFF
abundance: -
j_gene: TRBJ2-2
d_gene: -
v_gene: TRBV27